This paragraph covers one T cell receptor (beta chain) sequence. V gave up 0 bases and J gave up 10 bases, with 18 bases separating them. The CDR3 contains 16 residues. CDR1 and CDR2 from the germline V gene are MGHRA and YSYEKL. These data belong to a study of control samples from healthy donors and cancer patients. The protocol was immunoSEQ multiplex PCR, while the TCRdb copy is restricted to in-frame clones and leaves out a portion. The sample records around 160,000 clones, 93% being singletons. The sequence was obtained from a man between 18 and 29 years old in good health. Input material: blood. The chain links TRBV4-1 to TRBJ1-4; D remains ambiguous. The CDR3 loop reads CASSQEVVLLGGKLFF. The CDR3 DNA reads as TGCGCCAGCAGCCAAGAGGTGGTGCTCCTGGGTGGAAAACTGTTTTTT.